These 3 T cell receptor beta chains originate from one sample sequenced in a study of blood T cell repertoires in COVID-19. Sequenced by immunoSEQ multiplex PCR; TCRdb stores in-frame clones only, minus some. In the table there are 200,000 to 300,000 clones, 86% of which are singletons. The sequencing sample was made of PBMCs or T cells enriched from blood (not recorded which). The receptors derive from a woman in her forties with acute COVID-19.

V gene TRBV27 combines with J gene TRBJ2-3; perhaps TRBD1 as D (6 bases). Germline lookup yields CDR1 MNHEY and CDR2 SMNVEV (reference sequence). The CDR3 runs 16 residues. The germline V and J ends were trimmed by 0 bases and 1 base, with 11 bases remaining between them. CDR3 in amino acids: CASSLSWPGGTDTQYF. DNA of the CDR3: TGTGCCAGCAGTTTATCGTGGCCAGGGGGCACAGATACGCAGTATTTT.

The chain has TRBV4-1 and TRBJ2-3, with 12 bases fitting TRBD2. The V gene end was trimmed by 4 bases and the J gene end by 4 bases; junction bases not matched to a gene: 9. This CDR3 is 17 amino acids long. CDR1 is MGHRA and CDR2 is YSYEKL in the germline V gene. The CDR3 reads CASSLQVTSGRADTQYF. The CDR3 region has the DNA TGCGCCAGCAGCCTCCAGGTGACTAGCGGGAGAGCAGATACGCAGTATTTT.

CDR3 DNA sequence: TGTGCCAGCAGCTTACTAGAAGGGGCCGGGGAGCTGTTTTTT. The encoded protein is CASSLLEGAGELFF. The rearrangement links TRBV7-6 to TRBJ2-2, with D perhaps matching TRBD1 (5 bases). The CDR3 totals 14 residues. Germline V gives CDR1 SGHVS, CDR2 FNYEAQ. V was trimmed by 2 bases and J by 6 bases, leaving 10 bases between them.